A single T cell receptor beta chain is shown here with its context. Antigen unknown. The data stem from a study of Ad26.COV2.S vaccination and SARS-CoV-2 variants. About the research overall: The Ad26.COV2.S arm of the COV1001 trial was where the donor was placed. Dosing was one shot or two shots 56 days apart.

Treatment defined: some 20 received Ad26.COV2.S at low or high dose, single or two shots; five or six received placebo; per-sample allocation not given. All samples were drawn on day 63, counting from the first vaccine or placebo injection. Some clones are missing from TCRdb's copy, which holds only in-frame ones; the method was immunoSEQ multiplex PCR. In the table there are about half a million clones, approximately 90% of which are singletons. V lost 1 base, J lost 4 bases, and 12 bases lay in between. This CDR3 is built from 15 residues. Per germline, CDR1 SEHNR and CDR2 FQNEAQ (reference sequence). General observations from the study: Vaccinees showed greater spike-specific TCR breadth than placebo recipients. Analyses of TCR breadth and depth may have underestimated total T cell responses.

Sequenced here: peripheral blood, sampled in a trial of Ad26.COV2.S vaccine versus placebo. The gene calls are TRBV7-9 and TRBJ2-3, with D unclear. The receptor was derived from a person between 18 and 65 years old who received the Ad26.COV2.S COVID-19 vaccine or a placebo. CDR3 sequence (DNA): TGTGCCAGCAGCTTAGGTCCTAGTTTTGCAGATACGCAGTATTTT. Translating it yields CASSLGPSFADTQYF.